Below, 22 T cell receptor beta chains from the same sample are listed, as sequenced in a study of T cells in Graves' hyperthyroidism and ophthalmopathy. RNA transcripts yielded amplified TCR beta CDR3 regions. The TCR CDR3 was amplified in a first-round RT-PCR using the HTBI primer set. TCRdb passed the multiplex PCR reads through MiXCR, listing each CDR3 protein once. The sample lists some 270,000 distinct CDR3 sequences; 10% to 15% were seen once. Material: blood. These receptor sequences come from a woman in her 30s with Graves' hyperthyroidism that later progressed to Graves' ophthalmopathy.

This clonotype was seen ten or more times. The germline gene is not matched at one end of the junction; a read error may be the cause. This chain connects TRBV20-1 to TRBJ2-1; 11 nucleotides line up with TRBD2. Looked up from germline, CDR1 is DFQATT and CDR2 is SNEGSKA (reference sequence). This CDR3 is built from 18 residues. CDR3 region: CGARDPLAGGLGDNEQFF. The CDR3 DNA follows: TGCGGTGCTAGAGACCCCCTAGCGGGGGGCTTAGGGGACAATGAGCAGTTCTTC.

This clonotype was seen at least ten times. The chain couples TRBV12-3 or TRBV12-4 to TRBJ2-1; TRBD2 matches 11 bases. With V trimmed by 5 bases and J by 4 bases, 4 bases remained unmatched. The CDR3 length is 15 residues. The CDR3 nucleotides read TGTGCCAGCAGTCCAACTAGCGGGAGATACAATGAGCAGTTCTTC. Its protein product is CASSPTSGRYNEQFF.

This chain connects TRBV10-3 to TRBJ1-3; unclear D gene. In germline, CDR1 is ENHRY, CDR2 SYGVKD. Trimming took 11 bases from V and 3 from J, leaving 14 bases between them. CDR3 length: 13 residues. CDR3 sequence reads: CAARSLDGNTIYF. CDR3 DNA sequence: TGTGCCGCCCGCAGTTTGGATGGAAACACCATATATTTT.

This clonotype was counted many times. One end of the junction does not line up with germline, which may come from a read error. The CDR3 DNA follows: TGTGCCAGCTCACCACCCTCCTTCGAGCAGTACTTC. This translates into CASSPPSFEQYF. The chain joins TRBV18 to TRBJ2-7; D uncertain. This CDR3 comprises 12 residues. The germline V gene has CDR1 KGHSH and CDR2 LQKENI.

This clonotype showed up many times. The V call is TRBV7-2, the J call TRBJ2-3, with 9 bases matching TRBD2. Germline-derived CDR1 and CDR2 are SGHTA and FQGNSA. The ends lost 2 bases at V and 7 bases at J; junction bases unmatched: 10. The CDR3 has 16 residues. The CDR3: CASSLFVAGGPYTQYF. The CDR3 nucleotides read TGTGCCAGCAGCTTATTTGTGGCGGGAGGGCCTTATACGCAGTATTTT.

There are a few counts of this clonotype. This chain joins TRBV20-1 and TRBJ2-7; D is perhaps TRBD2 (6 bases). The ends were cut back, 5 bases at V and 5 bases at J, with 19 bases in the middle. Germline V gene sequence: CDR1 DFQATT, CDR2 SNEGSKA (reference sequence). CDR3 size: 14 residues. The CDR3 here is CSARWDGSINEQYF. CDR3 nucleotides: TGCAGTGCTCGGTGGGACGGGAGCATCAACGAGCAGTACTTC.

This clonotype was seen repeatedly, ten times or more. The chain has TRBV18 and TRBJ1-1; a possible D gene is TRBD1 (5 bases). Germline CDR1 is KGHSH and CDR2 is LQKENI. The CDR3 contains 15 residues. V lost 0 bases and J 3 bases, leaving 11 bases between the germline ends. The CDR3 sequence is CASSPPKGYDTEAFF. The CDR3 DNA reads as TGTGCCAGCTCACCACCGAAGGGGTATGACACTGAAGCTTTCTTT.

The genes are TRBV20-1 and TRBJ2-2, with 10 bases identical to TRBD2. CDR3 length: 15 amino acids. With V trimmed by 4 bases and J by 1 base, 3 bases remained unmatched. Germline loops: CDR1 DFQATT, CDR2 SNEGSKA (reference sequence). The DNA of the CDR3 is TGCAGTGCTACAGGACTAGCGGAGAACACCGGGGAGCTGTTTTTT. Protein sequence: CSATGLAENTGELFF.

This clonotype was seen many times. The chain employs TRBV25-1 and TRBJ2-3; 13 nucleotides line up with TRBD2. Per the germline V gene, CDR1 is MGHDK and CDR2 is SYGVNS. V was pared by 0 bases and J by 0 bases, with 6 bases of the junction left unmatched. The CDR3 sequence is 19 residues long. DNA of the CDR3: TGTGCCAGCAGTGAATATCGACCGGGACTAGCGGGAAGCACAGATACGCAGTATTTT. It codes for CASSEYRPGLAGSTDTQYF.

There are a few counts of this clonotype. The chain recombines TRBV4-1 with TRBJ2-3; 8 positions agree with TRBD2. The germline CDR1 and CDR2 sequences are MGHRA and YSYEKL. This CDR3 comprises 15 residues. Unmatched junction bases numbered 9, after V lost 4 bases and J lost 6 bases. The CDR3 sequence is CASSPVAGPGDTQYF. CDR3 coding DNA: TGCGCCAGCAGCCCCGTAGCGGGACCAGGGGATACGCAGTATTTT.

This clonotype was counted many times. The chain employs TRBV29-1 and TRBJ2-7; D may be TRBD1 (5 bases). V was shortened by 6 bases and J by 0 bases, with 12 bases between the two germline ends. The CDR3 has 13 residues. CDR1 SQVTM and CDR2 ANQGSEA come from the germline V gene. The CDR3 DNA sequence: TGCAGCGTGGTGACAGATATCTCCTACGAGCAGTACTTC. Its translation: CSVVTDISYEQYF.

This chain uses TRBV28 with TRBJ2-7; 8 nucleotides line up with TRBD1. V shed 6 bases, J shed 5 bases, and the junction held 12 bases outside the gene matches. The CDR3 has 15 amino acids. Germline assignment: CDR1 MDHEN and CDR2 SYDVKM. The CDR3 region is CASSLPGTGRNEQYF. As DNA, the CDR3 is TGTGCCAGCAGCCTCCCCGGGACAGGAAGAAACGAGCAGTACTTC.

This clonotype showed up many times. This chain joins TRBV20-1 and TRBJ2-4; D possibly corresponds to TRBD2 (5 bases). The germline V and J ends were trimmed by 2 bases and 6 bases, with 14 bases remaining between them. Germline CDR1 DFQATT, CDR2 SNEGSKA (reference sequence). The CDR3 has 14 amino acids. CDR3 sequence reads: CSARSDYVLNIQYF. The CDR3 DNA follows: TGCAGTGCTAGATCAGACTATGTCCTAAACATTCAGTACTTC.

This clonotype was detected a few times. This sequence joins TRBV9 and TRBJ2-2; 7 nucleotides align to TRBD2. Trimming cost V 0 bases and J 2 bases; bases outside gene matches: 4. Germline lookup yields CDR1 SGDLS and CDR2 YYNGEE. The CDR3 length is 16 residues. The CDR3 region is CASSVGGGGNTGELFF. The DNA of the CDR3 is TGTGCCAGCAGCGTAGGGGGCGGGGGAAACACCGGGGAGCTGTTTTTT. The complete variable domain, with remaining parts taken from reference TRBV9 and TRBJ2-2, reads DSGVTQTPKHLITATGQRVTLRCSPRSGDLSVYWYQQSLDQGLQFLIQYYNGEERAKGNILERFSAQQFPDLHSELNLSSLELGDSALYFCASSVGGGGNTGELFFGEGSRLTVL.

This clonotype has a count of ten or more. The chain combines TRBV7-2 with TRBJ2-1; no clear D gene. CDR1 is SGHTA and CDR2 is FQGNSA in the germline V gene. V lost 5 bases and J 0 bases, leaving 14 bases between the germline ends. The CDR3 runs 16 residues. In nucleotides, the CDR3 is TGTGCCAGCAGCAGCTCTAGGCATAGCTCCTACAATGAGCAGTTCTTC. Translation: CASSSSRHSSYNEQFF.

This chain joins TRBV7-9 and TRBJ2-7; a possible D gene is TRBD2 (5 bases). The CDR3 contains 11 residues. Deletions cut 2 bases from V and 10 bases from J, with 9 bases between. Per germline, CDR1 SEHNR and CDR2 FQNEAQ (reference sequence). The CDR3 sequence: CASSLTGDQYF. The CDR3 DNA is TGTGCCAGCAGCTTAACCGGGGATCAGTACTTC. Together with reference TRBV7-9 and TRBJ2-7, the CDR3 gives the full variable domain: DTGVSQNPRHKITKRGQNVTFRCDPISEHNRLYWYRQTLGQGPEFLTYFQNEAQLEKSRLLSDRFSAERPKGSFSTLEIQRTEQGDSAMYLCASSLTGDQYFGPGTRLTVT.

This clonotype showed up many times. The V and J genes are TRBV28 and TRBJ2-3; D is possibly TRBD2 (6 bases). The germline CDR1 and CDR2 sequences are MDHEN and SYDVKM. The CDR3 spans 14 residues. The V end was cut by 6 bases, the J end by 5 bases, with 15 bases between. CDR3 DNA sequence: TGTGCCAGCAGAACACAGGTGGGAGGAGATACGCAGTATTTT. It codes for CASRTQVGGDTQYF. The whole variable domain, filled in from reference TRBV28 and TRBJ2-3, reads DVKVTQSSRYLVKRTGEKVFLECVQDMDHENMFWYRQDPGLGLRLIYFSYDVKMKEKGDIPEGYSVSREKKERFSLILESASTNQTSMYLCASRTQVGGDTQYFGPGTRLTVL.

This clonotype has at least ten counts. The DNA for the CDR3 is TGTGCCAGCAGCCCGGGACCCCCAGATACGCAGTATTTT. Translating it yields CASSPGPPDTQYF. J is TRBJ2-3 and V is TRBV7-3; D possibly matches TRBD1 or TRBD2 (5 bases each). Germline assignment: CDR1 SGHTA and CDR2 FQGTGA. CDR3 length: 13 residues. V lost 5 bases to trimming and J lost 4 bases, with 10 bases between them.

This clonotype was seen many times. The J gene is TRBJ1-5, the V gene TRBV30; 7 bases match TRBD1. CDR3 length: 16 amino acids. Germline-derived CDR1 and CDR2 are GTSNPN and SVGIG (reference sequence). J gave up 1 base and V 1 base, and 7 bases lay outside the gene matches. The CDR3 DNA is TGTGCCTGGAGTGGTACGACAGGGATCAGCAATCAGCCCCAGCATTTT. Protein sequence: CAWSGTTGISNQPQHF.

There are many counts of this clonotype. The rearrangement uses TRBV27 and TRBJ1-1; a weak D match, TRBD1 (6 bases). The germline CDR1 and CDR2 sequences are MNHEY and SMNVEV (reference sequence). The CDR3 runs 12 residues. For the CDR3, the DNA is TGTGCAGCCCAGGGGATCGACACTGAAGCTTTCTTT. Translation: CAAQGIDTEAFF.

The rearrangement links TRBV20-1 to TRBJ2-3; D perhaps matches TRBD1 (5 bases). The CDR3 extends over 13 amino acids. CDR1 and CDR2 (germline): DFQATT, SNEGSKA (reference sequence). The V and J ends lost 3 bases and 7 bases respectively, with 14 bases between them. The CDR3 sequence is CSARTAAGHTQYF. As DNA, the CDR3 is TGCAGTGCTAGGACAGCTGCCGGGCATACGCAGTATTTT.

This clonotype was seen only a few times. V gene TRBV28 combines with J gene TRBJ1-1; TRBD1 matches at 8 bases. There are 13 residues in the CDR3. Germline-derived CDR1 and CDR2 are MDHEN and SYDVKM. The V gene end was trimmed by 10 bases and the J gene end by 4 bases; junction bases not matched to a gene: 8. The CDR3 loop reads CATRGQEVTEAFF. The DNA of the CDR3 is TGTGCCACCAGGGGACAGGAAGTCACTGAAGCTTTCTTT.